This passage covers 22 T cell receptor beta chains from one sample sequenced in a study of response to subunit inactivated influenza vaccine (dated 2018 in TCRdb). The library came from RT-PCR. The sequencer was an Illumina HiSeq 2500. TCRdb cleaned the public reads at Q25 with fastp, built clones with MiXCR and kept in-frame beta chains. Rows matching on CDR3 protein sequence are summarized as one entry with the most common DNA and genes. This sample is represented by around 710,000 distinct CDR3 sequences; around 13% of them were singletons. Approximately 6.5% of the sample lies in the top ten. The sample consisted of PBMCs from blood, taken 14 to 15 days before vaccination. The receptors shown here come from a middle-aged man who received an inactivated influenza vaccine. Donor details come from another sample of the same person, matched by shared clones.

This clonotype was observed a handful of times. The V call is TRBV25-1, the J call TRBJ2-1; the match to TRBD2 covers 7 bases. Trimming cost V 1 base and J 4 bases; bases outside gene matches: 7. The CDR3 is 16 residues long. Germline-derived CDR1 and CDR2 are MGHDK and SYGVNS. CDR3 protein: CASSESASGMYNEQFF. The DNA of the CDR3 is TGTGCCAGCAGTGAATCGGCTAGCGGAATGTACAATGAGCAGTTCTTC.

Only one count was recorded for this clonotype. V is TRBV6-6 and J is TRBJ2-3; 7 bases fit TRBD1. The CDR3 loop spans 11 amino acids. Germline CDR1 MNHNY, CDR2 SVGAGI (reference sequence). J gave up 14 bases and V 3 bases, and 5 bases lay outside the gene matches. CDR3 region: CASSYEGARYF. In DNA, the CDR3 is TGTGCCAGCAGTTATGAGGGGGCGCGGTATTTT.

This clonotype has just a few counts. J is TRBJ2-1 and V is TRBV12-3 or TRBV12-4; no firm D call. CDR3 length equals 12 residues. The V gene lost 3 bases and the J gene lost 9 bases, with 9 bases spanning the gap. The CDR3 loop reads CASSFTGGEQFF. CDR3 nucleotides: TGTGCCAGCAGTTTTACGGGTGGTGAGCAGTTCTTC.

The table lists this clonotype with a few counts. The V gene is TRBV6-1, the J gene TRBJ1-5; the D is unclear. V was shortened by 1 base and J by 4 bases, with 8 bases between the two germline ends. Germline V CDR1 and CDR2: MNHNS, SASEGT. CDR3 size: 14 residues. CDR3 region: CASSEVTANQPQHF. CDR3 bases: TGTGCCAGCAGTGAAGTAACAGCAAATCAGCCCCAGCATTTT.

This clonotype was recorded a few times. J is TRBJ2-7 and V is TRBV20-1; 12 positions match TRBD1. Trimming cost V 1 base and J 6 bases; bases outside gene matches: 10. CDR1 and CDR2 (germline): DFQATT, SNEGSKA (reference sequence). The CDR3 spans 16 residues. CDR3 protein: CSARVPGQGASGEQYF. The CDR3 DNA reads TGCAGTGCTAGAGTTCCGGGACAGGGGGCATCAGGCGAGCAGTACTTC.

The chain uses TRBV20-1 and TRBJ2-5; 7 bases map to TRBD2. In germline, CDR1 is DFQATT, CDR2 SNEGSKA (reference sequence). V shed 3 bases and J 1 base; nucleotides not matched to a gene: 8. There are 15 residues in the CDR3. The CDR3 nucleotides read TGCAGTGCTAGTCCGGCTAGCGGAACCCAAGAGACCCAGTACTTC. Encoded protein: CSASPASGTQETQYF.

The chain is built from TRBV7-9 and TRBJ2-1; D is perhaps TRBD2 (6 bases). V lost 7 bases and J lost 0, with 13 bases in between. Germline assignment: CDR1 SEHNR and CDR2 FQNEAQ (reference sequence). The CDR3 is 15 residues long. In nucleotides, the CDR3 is TGTGCCAGCAACCGGGGGAACAGCTCCTACAATGAGCAGTTCTTC. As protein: CASNRGNSSYNEQFF.

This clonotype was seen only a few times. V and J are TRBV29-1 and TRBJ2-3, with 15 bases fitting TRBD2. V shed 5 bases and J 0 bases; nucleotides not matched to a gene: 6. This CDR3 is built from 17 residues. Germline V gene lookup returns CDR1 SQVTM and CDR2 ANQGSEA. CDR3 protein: CSVTGTSGRTSTDTQYF. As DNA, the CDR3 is TGCAGCGTTACCGGGACTAGCGGGAGGACGAGCACAGATACGCAGTATTTT.

DNA for the CDR3: TGCAGTACCCTACAGGGGGCTAAAACCACTGAAGCTTTCTTT. Encoded protein: CSTLQGAKTTEAFF. This chain joins TRBV20-1 and TRBJ1-1, with 9 bases identical to TRBD1. Germline CDR1 and CDR2: DFQATT and SNEGSKA (reference sequence). V was pared by 8 bases and J by 4 bases, with 11 bases of the junction left unmatched. The CDR3 runs to 14 residues.

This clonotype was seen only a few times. CDR3 sequence (DNA): TGTGCCAGCAGCCTCATGGGGGATTACAATGAGCAGTTCTTC. Encoded protein: CASSLMGDYNEQFF. This rearrangement joins TRBV12-3 or TRBV12-4 to TRBJ2-1; the D gene could be TRBD1 or TRBD2 (5 bases each). The CDR3 has 14 residues. V was pared by 6 bases and J by 4 bases, with 13 bases between.

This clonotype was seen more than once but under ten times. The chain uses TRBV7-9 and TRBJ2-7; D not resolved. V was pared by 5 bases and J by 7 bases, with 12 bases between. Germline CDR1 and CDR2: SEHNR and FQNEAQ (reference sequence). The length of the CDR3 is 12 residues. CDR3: CASSPVGWEQYF. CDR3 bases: TGTGCCAGCAGCCCCGTCGGTTGGGAGCAGTACTTC.

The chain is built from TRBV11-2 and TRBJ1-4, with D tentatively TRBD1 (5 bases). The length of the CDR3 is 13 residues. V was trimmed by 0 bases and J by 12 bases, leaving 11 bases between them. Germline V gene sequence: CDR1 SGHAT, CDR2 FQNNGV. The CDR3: CASSLEEGQELFF. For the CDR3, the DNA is TGTGCCAGCAGCTTAGAGGAGGGGCAGGAACTGTTTTTT.

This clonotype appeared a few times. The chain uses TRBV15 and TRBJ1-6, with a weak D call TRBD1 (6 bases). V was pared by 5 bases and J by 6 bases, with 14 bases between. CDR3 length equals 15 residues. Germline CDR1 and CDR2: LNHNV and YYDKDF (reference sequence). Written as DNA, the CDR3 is TGTGCCACCAGCGATAAACAGGGCTCTAATTCACCCCTCCACTTT. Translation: CATSDKQGSNSPLHF.

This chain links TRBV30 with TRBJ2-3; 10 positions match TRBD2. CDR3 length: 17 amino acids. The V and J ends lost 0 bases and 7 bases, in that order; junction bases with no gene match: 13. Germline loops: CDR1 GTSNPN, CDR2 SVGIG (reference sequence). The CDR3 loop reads CAWSVTVMSGGAYTQYF. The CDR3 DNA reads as TGTGCCTGGAGTGTAACGGTTATGAGCGGGGGGGCGTATACGCAGTATTTT.

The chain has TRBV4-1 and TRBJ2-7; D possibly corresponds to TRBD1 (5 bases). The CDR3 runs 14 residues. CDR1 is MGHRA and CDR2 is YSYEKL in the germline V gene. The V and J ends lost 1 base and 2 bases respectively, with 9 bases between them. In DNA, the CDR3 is TGCGCCAGCAGCCAAGTGGACAAAGCCTACGAGCAGTACTTC. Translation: CASSQVDKAYEQYF.

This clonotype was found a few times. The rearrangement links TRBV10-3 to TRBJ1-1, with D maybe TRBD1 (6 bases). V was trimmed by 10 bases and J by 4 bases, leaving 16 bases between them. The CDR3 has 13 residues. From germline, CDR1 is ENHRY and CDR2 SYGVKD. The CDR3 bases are TGTGCCACCATGCAGGGGCTGGGCACTGAAGCTTTCTTT. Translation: CATMQGLGTEAFF.

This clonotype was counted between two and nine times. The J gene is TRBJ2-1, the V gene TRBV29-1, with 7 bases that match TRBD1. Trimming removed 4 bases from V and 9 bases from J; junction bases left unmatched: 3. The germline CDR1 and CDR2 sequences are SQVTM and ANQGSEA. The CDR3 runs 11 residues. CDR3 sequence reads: CSVGNRGEQFF. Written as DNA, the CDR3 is TGCAGCGTTGGAAACAGGGGTGAGCAGTTCTTC.

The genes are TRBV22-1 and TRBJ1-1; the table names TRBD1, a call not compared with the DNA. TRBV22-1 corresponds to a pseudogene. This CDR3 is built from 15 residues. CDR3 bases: TGTCCCGGGCGAGGCTGGACAACCCGAAACACTGAAGCTTTCTTT. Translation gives CPGRGWTTRNTEAFF.

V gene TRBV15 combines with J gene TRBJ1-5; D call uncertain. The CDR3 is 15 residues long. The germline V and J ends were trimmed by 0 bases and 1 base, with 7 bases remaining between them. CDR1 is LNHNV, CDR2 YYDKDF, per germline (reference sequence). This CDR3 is CATSRDLVSNQPQHF. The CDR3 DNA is TGTGCCACCAGCAGAGATCTGGTGAGCAATCAGCCCCAGCATTTT.

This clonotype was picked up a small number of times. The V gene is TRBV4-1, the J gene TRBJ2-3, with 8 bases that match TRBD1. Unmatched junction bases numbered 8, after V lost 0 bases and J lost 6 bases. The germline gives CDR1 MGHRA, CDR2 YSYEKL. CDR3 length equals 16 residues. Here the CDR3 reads CASSQDLTGVRDTQYF. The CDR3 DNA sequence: TGCGCCAGCAGCCAAGATCTGACAGGGGTCAGGGATACGCAGTATTTT.

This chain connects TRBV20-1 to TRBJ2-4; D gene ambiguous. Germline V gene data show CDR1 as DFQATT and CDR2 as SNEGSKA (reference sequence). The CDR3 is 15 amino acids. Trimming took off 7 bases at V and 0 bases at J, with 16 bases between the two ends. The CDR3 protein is CSVHLNSLAKNIQYF. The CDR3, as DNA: TGCAGTGTTCATTTAAACTCCCTAGCCAAAAACATTCAGTACTTC.

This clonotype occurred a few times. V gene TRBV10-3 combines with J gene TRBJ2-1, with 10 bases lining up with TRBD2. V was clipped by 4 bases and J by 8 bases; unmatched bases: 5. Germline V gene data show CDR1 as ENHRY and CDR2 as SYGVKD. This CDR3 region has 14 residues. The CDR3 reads CAISASSGSDEQFF. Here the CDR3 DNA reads TGTGCCATCAGTGCATCTAGCGGGAGCGATGAGCAGTTCTTC.